One and the same sample provided the 30 T cell receptor beta chains below, sequenced in a study of tumor and adjacent non-tumor tissue in lung cancer (dated by TCRdb to 2016 to 2019). RNA was isolated from bulk, unsorted tissue, and RNA quality was assessed with a NanoDrop ND-1000 and an Agilent 2100. Library creation used multiplex PCR. The run used an Illumina HiSeq 2500. TCRbeta libraries were constructed through three rounds of nested PCR with primers (Table S4) according to protocols modified from ARM-PCR. Using fastp trimming at Q25 and MiXCR clonotype assembly, TCRdb reanalyzed the public sequencing data and kept in-frame beta chains. One record per CDR3 amino acid sequence lists the most common genes and DNA. The sample contains 100,000 to 150,000 distinct CDR3 sequences, roughly 64% of them found a single time. Around 13% of the sample comes from the top ten. The material sequenced was lung tumor tissue. Source of these receptors: a man aged 25 to 40 with non-small cell lung cancer.

Ten or more counts support this clonotype. V usage is TRBV11-2 and J usage is TRBJ1-4, with 9 bases matching TRBD1. J was trimmed by 4 bases and V by 1 base; bases with no gene match: 13. Germline assignment: CDR1 SGHAT and CDR2 FQNNGV. There are 19 residues in the CDR3. The CDR3 region is CASSLVHPGQGSGNEKLFF. As DNA, the CDR3 is TGTGCCAGCAGCTTAGTTCACCCGGGACAGGGCTCGGGTAATGAAAAACTGTTTTTT.

As concerns this clonotype: This sequence may be a read error, since a much larger clone differs from it by one base. CDR3 residues: CASRNPQDRQYF. CDR3 DNA: TGTGCCAGCAGAAACCCCCAGGATAGGCAGTATTTT. The chain links TRBV6-2 or TRBV6-3 to TRBJ2-3; D gene uncertain. Germline loops: CDR1 MNHEY, CDR2 SVGEGT. The CDR3 has 12 residues.

This clonotype was counted between two and nine times. Since a much larger clone is just one base distant, this may be a read error. The genes are TRBV4-1 and TRBJ2-5; 9 positions agree with TRBD2. This CDR3 has 18 amino acids. CDR1 is MGHRA and CDR2 is YSYEKL in the germline V gene. The CDR3 sequence: CASSQDGLAGTAGETQCF. CDR3 nucleotides: TGCGCCAGCAGCCAAGATGGGCTAGCGGGGACAGCTGGGGAGACCCAGTGCTTC.

This clonotype was detected a few times. Being one base from a much bigger clone, this may be a read error. This CDR3 reads CASRYTGKTGELFF. The CDR3 nucleotides read TGTGCCAGCAGATACACTGGGAAGACCGGGGAGCTGTTTTTT. The J gene is TRBJ2-2, the V gene TRBV4-2; no clear D. In germline, CDR1 is LGHNA, CDR2 YNFKEQ. Trimming took off 6 bases at V and 5 bases at J, with 13 bases between the two ends. CDR3 length: 14 amino acids.

The chain carries TRBV5-6 and TRBJ1-1; D remains ambiguous. Germline V lookup: CDR1 SGHDT, CDR2 YYEEEE. Trimming left V 0 bases short and J 5 bases short, with 8 bases between. The CDR3 totals 13 residues. The CDR3 nucleotides are TGTGCCAGCAGCTTGGAATGTGGGACTGAAGCTTTCTTT. It encodes CASSLECGTEAFF.

For this clonotype: This may come from a read error, since a much larger clone is one base off. The chain links TRBV6-6 to TRBJ2-3, with D perhaps given as TRBD1 or TRBD2 (5 bases each). Trimming removed 0 bases at V and 6 bases at J, with 13 bases between. The germline V gene has CDR1 MNHNY and CDR2 SVGAGI (reference sequence). CDR3 size: 15 residues. Here the CDR3 reads CASSYSGTHGDTQYF. CDR3 nucleotide sequence: TGTGCCAGCAGTTACTCGGGGACCCATGGGGATACGCAGTATTTT.

J is TRBJ2-1 and V is TRBV20-1; 10 bases match TRBD1. This CDR3 is built from 14 residues. Germline lookup yields CDR1 DFQATT and CDR2 SNEGSKA (reference sequence). The V and J ends lost 6 bases and 8 bases, in that order; junction bases with no gene match: 10. CDR3 nucleotide sequence: TGCAGTGCGGGAACGACAGGGGGCTATGATGAGCAGTTCTTC. This translates into CSAGTTGGYDEQFF.

With regard to this clonotype: A single base separates this from a much larger clone, so it may be a read error. J is TRBJ1-6 and V is TRBV6-6; D remains ambiguous. CDR1 is MNHNY and CDR2 is SVGAGI in the germline V gene (reference sequence). V was cut by 6 bases and J by 10 bases, with 19 bases left in between. This CDR3 region has 15 residues. CDR3 protein: CASRATWEGGSPLHF. The CDR3 DNA reads TGTGCCAGCAGGGCAACGTGGGAGGGCGGATCACCCCTCCACTTT.

The chain uses TRBV6-2 or TRBV6-3 and TRBJ2-3; the match to TRBD2 covers 7 bases. The V gene's germline CDR1 is MNHEY and CDR2 SVGEGT. This CDR3 region has 13 residues. The CDR3 is CAISNSGPDTQYF. The CDR3 DNA is TGTGCGATCAGCAATAGCGGGCCCGACACGCAGTATTTT.

Concerning this clonotype itself: One base away lies a much larger clone, so this may be a sequencing read error. The chain has TRBV4-1 and TRBJ2-5; 7 positions agree with TRBD1. The CDR3 runs to 13 residues. CDR1 MGHRA and CDR2 YSYEKL come from the germline V gene. The CDR3 spells CASNQGGRETQYF. The CDR3 DNA sequence: TGCGCCAGCAACCAAGGGGGCAGAGAGACCCAGTACTTC.

The V gene is TRBV24-1, the J gene TRBJ1-2, with a possible D match to TRBD1 (6 bases). The CDR3 totals 14 residues. Trimming took 4 bases from V and 4 from J, leaving 12 bases between them. CDR1 KGHDR and CDR2 SFDVKD come from the germline V gene. The CDR3: CATSESGTTYGYTF. As DNA, the CDR3 is TGTGCCACCAGTGAATCCGGGACAACCTATGGCTACACCTTC.

This clonotype was observed a single time. It is likely a read error, because the conserved phenylalanine at the end of the CDR3 is missing. The chain employs TRBV20-1 and TRBJ2-2; 9 bases line up with TRBD1. CDR1 DFQATT and CDR2 SNEGSKA come from the germline V gene (reference sequence). The CDR3 runs to 15 residues. CDR3 in amino acids: CGATRDRERTGELFV. The CDR3 DNA reads as TGCGGTGCTACAAGGGACAGGGAGAGGACCGGGGAGCTGTTTGTT.

V gene TRBV12-3 or TRBV12-4 combines with J gene TRBJ1-4, with TRBD1 as a possible D gene (5 bases). Deletions cut 9 bases from V and 6 bases from J, with 14 bases between. The CDR3 totals 13 residues. The CDR3 DNA follows: TGTGCCAGGGGCTGGGGCCTGTATGAAAAACTGTTTTTT. Its protein is CARGWGLYEKLFF.

This chain uses TRBV7-3 with TRBJ2-7; D may be TRBD2 (6 bases). Trimming removed 2 bases at V and 3 bases at J, with 11 bases between. This CDR3 is built from 14 residues. CDR1 and CDR2 from the germline V gene are SGHTA and FQGTGA. CDR3 sequence: CASSLAGPRYEQYF. The CDR3 nucleotides are TGTGCCAGCAGCTTAGCGGGGCCCCGCTACGAGCAGTACTTC.

The CDR3 is CASSQDLGDHYF. In nucleotides, the CDR3 is TGCGCCAGCAGCCAAGATTTGGGCGACCATTACTTC. The V call is TRBV4-1, the J call TRBJ2-7; D is unresolved. Looked up from germline, CDR1 is MGHRA and CDR2 is YSYEKL. CDR3 length equals 12 residues. V lost 0 bases and J lost 13, with 13 bases in between.

This clonotype was detected only a few times. The V gene is TRBV7-9, the J gene TRBJ2-6; a possible D gene is TRBD2 (7 bases). The CDR3 length is 18 residues. The V end lost 3 bases, the J end lost 0 bases, and 15 bases lay between the germline ends. CDR1 is SEHNR, CDR2 FQNEAQ, per germline (reference sequence). CDR3 DNA sequence: TGTGCCAGCAGCTTCGGAGGCGGGGGCCTCTCTGGGGCCAACGTCCTGACTTTC. Translated, it gives CASSFGGGGLSGANVLTF.

Note on this clonotype: Germline and junction disagree at one end, which may indicate a read error. This rearrangement joins TRBV20-1 to TRBJ1-6, with 10 bases matching TRBD1. The germline gives CDR1 DFQATT, CDR2 SNEGSKA (reference sequence). The CDR3 sequence is 15 residues long. The CDR3 sequence: CNARETGGFNSPLHF. CDR3 sequence (DNA): TGCAATGCTAGAGAGACAGGGGGCTTTAATTCACCCCTCCACTTT.

A word on this clonotype: A read error may produce the germline difference seen at one junction end. The CDR3 DNA follows: TGTGTCAGCAGTTTCCGGACAGGAAGGGGCTACGAGCAGTACTTC. Translation gives CVSSFRTGRGYEQYF. The rearrangement uses TRBV11-1 and TRBJ2-7; 7 nucleotides match TRBD1. CDR3 length: 15 residues. CDR1 SGHAT and CDR2 FQDESV come from the germline V gene (reference sequence).

As regards this clonotype: Compared with germline, one end of the junction differs, possibly owing to a read error. The chain is built from TRBV11-2 and TRBJ2-2, with 8 bases that match TRBD2. The CDR3 runs to 16 residues. The V gene's germline CDR1 is SGHAT and CDR2 FQNNGV. The CDR3 DNA is TGTGCCAGCGGCTTCTCCCTGCCGGGAGGGACCCGGGAGCTGTTTTTT. It is translated as CASGFSLPGGTRELFF. Based on the CDR3 plus reference TRBV11-2 and TRBJ2-2, the full variable domain is EAGVAQSPRYKIIEKRQSVAFWCNPISGHATLYWYQQILGQGPKLLIQFQNNGVVDDSQLPKDRFSAERLKGVDSTLKIQPAKLEDSAVYLCASGFSLPGGTRELFFGEGSRLTVL.

Points on this clonotype: Possible read error: a much larger clone is one base away. The chain is built from TRBV12-3 or TRBV12-4 and TRBJ2-7, with D hard to call. This CDR3 is built from 12 residues. Trimming removed 5 bases from V and 6 bases from J, with 11 bases in between. For the CDR3, the DNA is TGTGCCAGCAGTCCCCCTGGACCCGAGCAGTACTTC. This sequence encodes CASSPPGPEQYF.

As to this clonotype: A much larger clone is a single base away; this may be a read error. The chain is built from TRBV5-6 and TRBJ1-3; maybe TRBD1 (6 bases). Germline CDR1 is SGHDT and CDR2 is YYEEEE. The CDR3 is made up of 15 amino acids. The CDR3 loop is CARSLGDTSGNTIYF. In DNA form, the CDR3 reads TGTGCCAGGAGCTTGGGGGACACCTCTGGAAACACCATATATTTT.

With regard to this clonotype: A clone one base away is much larger, so this may be a read error. V gene TRBV4-1 combines with J gene TRBJ2-7, with TRBD2 matching 7 bases. CDR3 length equals 17 residues. The V gene's germline CDR1 is MGHRA and CDR2 YSYEKL. V lost 2 bases to trimming and J lost 1 base; unmatched junction nucleotides: 11. The CDR3 sequence is CASSQRASGDRSYEQYF. In DNA, the CDR3 is TGCGCCAGCAGCCAAAGGGCCAGCGGGGATCGTTCCTACGAGCAGTACTTC.

This clonotype occurred many times. This chain uses TRBV24-1 with TRBJ2-1; 12 nucleotides match TRBD2. After removal of 4 bases from V and 4 bases from J, the junction contained 4 bases not matched to a gene. This CDR3 region has 16 residues. Germline V gene sequence: CDR1 KGHDR, CDR2 SFDVKD. The CDR3 coding sequence is TGTGCCACCAGTGACGCCGGGACTAGCGGGTACAATGAGCAGTTCTTC. Residues: CATSDAGTSGYNEQFF.

About this clonotype: A read error is possible here, since a much larger clone lies one base away. The chain uses TRBV20-1 and TRBJ2-5; the D gene is possibly TRBD2 (5 bases). Per germline, CDR1 DFQATT and CDR2 SNEGSKA (reference sequence). The CDR3 runs to 15 residues. CDR3 nucleotides: TGCAGTGCAAACCCCGCGGGCCCGGTAGAGGAGACCCACTACTTC. Translated, it gives CSANPAGPVEETHYF.

The gene calls are TRBV11-1 and TRBJ2-2; D is undetermined. The germline V gene encodes CDR1 SGHAT and CDR2 FQDESV (reference sequence). Deletions cut 2 bases from V and 8 bases from J, with 12 bases between. The CDR3 runs 14 residues. CDR3 sequence reads: CASSLSQKTGELFF. In DNA form, the CDR3 reads TGTGCCAGCAGCTTAAGCCAGAAGACGGGGGAGCTGTTTTTT.

This clonotype was seen many times. The chain employs TRBV12-3 or TRBV12-4 and TRBJ1-2; 8 positions agree with TRBD1. The CDR3 sequence is 13 residues long. V was pared by 4 bases and J by 2 bases, with 0 bases of the junction left unmatched. CDR3 sequence: CASSWTGNYGYTF. CDR3 nucleotide sequence: TGTGCCAGCAGTTGGACAGGGAACTATGGCTACACCTTC.

On this clonotype: An end of the junction differs from the germline gene, which may be a read error. V is TRBV11-2 and J is TRBJ2-5; 7 nucleotides match TRBD2. This CDR3 has 14 amino acids. The germline V gene has CDR1 SGHAT and CDR2 FQNNGV. The CDR3 nucleotides read TGTGCCAGCAACTTAGGGCGGCGGGGGGAGACCCAGTACTTC. It encodes CASNLGRRGETQYF. Full variable domain (rest looked up from reference TRBV11-2 and TRBJ2-5): EAGVAQSPRYKIIEKRQSVAFWCNPISGHATLYWYQQILGQGPKLLIQFQNNGVVDDSQLPKDRFSAERLKGVDSTLKIQPAKLEDSAVYLCASNLGRRGETQYFGPGTRLLVL.

This clonotype was observed a few times. Here the CDR3 omits its conserved ending phenylalanine or tryptophan, so a read error is the likely source. The CDR3 DNA reads as TGCGCCAGCAGCTTCGAGCAACAGGGTGGTGGAAACACCATATATCTT. This gives the protein CASSFEQQGGGNTIYL. The chain is built from TRBV5-1 and TRBJ1-3, with D possibly being TRBD1 (6 bases). CDR3 length: 16 amino acids. Trimming shortened V by 2 bases and J by 3 bases, and 15 bases separated the two germline ends. Per germline, CDR1 SGHRS and CDR2 YFSETQ.

As concerns this clonotype: The germline gene is not matched at one end of the junction; a read error may be the cause. The rearrangement joins TRBV6-2 or TRBV6-3 to TRBJ2-3; D perhaps matches TRBD2 (5 bases). This CDR3 comprises 16 residues. Germline CDR1 is MNHEY and CDR2 is SVGEGT. In DNA form, the CDR3 reads TGTGTCAGCAGCCCTCGGGGAACCGCCTCCACAGATACGCAGTATTTT. Encoded protein: CVSSPRGTASTDTQYF.

Comment on this clonotype: One end of the junction is discordant with germline, which a read error may explain. The V and J genes are TRBV4-2 and TRBJ1-5, with 8 positions matching TRBD1. Germline assignment: CDR1 LGHNA and CDR2 YNFKEQ. The CDR3 is made up of 15 amino acids. The CDR3: CACSPGTGPYQPQHF. The CDR3 DNA is TGTGCCTGCAGCCCTGGGACAGGCCCTTATCAGCCCCAGCATTTT.